This passage covers 32 T cell receptor beta chains from one sample sequenced in a study of T cell repertoires in cytomegalovirus infection. TCRdb reprocessed the reads via MiXCR and lists one record per CDR3 protein. The table shows around 310,000 distinct CDR3 sequences, with under 35% occurring only once. Their antigens are not known. The specimen comprised cultured PBMCs, sampled from culture after CMV antigen stimulation. These receptors were collected from a human donor in good health (CMV status not recorded). Some clones in this sample may be carry-over from other donors' samples.

The CDR3 protein is CSARDPLAGTSGANVLTF. The CDR3 nucleotides are TGCAGTGCTAGAGATCCACTAGCGGGAACTTCTGGGGCCAACGTCCTGACTTTC. The chain recombines TRBV20-1 with TRBJ2-6; 10 nucleotides line up with TRBD2. Germline CDR1 DFQATT, CDR2 SNEGSKA (reference sequence). The CDR3 covers 18 residues. V shed 0 bases, J shed 1 base, and the junction held 6 bases outside the gene matches.

This clonotype occurred a few times. Here the CDR3 DNA reads TGTGCCAGCAGTCCCGGCACAGATACGCAGTATTTT. Translated: CASSPGTDTQYF. This sequence joins TRBV27 and TRBJ2-3; no clear D. The V gene's germline CDR1 is MNHEY and CDR2 SMNVEV (reference sequence). V was trimmed by 5 bases and J by 1 base, leaving 4 bases between them. The CDR3 length is 12 residues.

This clonotype was detected only a few times. V is TRBV10-3 and J is TRBJ2-1, with TRBD1 matching 7 bases. Per germline, CDR1 ENHRY and CDR2 SYGVKD. The CDR3 contains 12 residues. The V segment lost 2 bases and the J segment 10 bases; nucleotides outside the gene matches: 2. The CDR3 bases are TGTGCCATCAGTGAGAGGGACAGCGAGCAGTTCTTC. Protein sequence: CAISERDSEQFF.

This clonotype was observed at least ten times. The chain carries TRBV7-2 and TRBJ2-7; D not resolved. The CDR3 contains 14 residues. Germline loops: CDR1 SGHTA, CDR2 FQGNSA. Trimming shortened V by 1 base and J by 0 bases, and 7 bases separated the two germline ends. CDR3 in amino acids: CASSLDTRSYEQYF. As DNA, the CDR3 is TGTGCCAGCAGCTTAGATACCCGCTCCTACGAGCAGTACTTC.

The gene calls are TRBV7-3 and TRBJ1-6, with D unresolved. Between the trimmed V and J ends, which lost 1 base and 8 bases, there was a span of 9 bases. There are 14 residues in the CDR3. Germline assignment: CDR1 SGHTA and CDR2 FQGTGA. The CDR3 DNA is TGTGCCAGCAGCTTAAGCGGGAAGGATTCACCCCTCCACTTT. This translates into CASSLSGKDSPLHF.

This clonotype showed up many times. V usage is TRBV6-1 and J usage is TRBJ2-1; tentatively, D is TRBD1 (6 bases). Germline CDR1 reads MNHNS; CDR2 reads SASEGT. The germline V and J ends were trimmed by 1 base and 10 bases, with 11 bases remaining between them. The CDR3 is made up of 13 amino acids. CDR3 DNA sequence: TGTGCCAGCAGTGAAGTGTGGGGGCTGGAGCAGTTCTTC. Amino acids: CASSEVWGLEQFF.

This clonotype was counted between two and nine times. The chain recombines TRBV5-4 with TRBJ2-1, with TRBD1 matching over 8 bases. The length of the CDR3 is 13 residues. V lost 4 bases and J lost 8; bases outside the gene matches: 5. Per germline, CDR1 SGHNT and CDR2 YYREEE (reference sequence). The CDR3 nucleotides read TGTGCCAGCAGCCTGGACAGGGCTGATGAGCAGTTCTTC. Its translation is CASSLDRADEQFF. The variable domain in full, with the rest retrieved from reference TRBV5-4 and TRBJ2-1, is ETGVTQSPTHLIKTRGQQVTLRCSSQSGHNTVSWYQQALGQGPQFIFQYYREEENGRGNFPPRFSGLQFPNYSSELNVNALELDDSALYLCASSLDRADEQFFGPGTRLTVL.

This chain uses TRBV4-2 with TRBJ1-1; D is ambiguous. The CDR3 spans 15 residues. CDR1 is LGHNA, CDR2 YNFKEQ, per germline. The V end lost 0 bases, the J end lost 3 bases, and 11 bases lay between the germline ends. For the CDR3, the DNA is TGTGCCAGCAGCCAAGACGTCAGCGACGACACTGAAGCTTTCTTT. This encodes CASSQDVSDDTEAFF.

The genes are TRBV19 and TRBJ1-1, with D uncertain. The CDR3 covers 14 residues. The V gene lost 1 base and the J gene lost 3 bases, with 9 bases spanning the gap. CDR1 LNHDA and CDR2 SQIVND come from the germline V gene (reference sequence). The CDR3 loop is CASSIGGVDTEAFF. In nucleotides, the CDR3 is TGTGCCAGTAGTATAGGGGGTGTCGACACTGAAGCTTTCTTT.

This chain joins TRBV20-1 and TRBJ2-1; TRBD2 aligns across 11 bases. The CDR3 sequence is 17 residues long. The germline gives CDR1 DFQATT, CDR2 SNEGSKA (reference sequence). Trimming at V came to 3 bases and at J to 9 bases, leaving 16 bases not matched to a gene. CDR3 in amino acids: CSARVYGSGRALSEQFF. In nucleotides, the CDR3 is TGCAGTGCTAGGGTCTACGGTAGCGGGAGGGCTTTGAGTGAGCAGTTCTTC.

The chain employs TRBV12-5 and TRBJ1-5; D uncertain. The CDR3 length is 17 residues. Germline CDR1 LGHNT, CDR2 FRNRAP. Trimming removed 5 bases at V and 0 bases at J, with 17 bases between. The CDR3 bases are TGTGCTAGTGGTACTGGACGAGAGTTCTATAGCAATCAGCCCCAGCATTTT. Translating gives CASGTGREFYSNQPQHF.

This chain connects TRBV19 to TRBJ2-7; 7 bases are shared with TRBD2. The trim removed 7 bases at V and 5 bases at J, leaving 11 bases unmatched. This CDR3 contains 14 residues. Germline CDR1 and CDR2: LNHDA and SQIVND (reference sequence). The CDR3 nucleotides read TGTGCCAGTACCGCAGCGGGGAAGACCCACGAGCAGTACTTC. Encoded protein: CASTAAGKTHEQYF.

There are a few counts of this clonotype. The rearrangement uses TRBV7-6 and TRBJ1-2; D is uncertain. CDR1 SGHVS and CDR2 FNYEAQ come from the germline V gene. V was clipped by 5 bases and J by 8 bases, with 12 bases between them. The CDR3 sequence is 12 residues long. DNA of the CDR3: TGTGCCAGCAGCCCCCTAAGGGAGGGCTACACCTTC. As protein: CASSPLREGYTF. The variable domain in full, with the rest retrieved from reference TRBV7-6 and TRBJ1-2, is GAGVSQSPRYKVTKRGQDVALRCDPISGHVSLYWYRQALGQGPEFLTYFNYEAQQDKSGLPNDRFSAERPEGSISTLTIQRTEQRDSAMYRCASSPLREGYTFGSGTRLTVV.

The chain couples TRBV2 to TRBJ2-7; 10 nucleotides line up with TRBD1. V was clipped by 6 bases and J by 0 bases; unmatched bases: 5. The germline V gene encodes CDR1 SNHLY and CDR2 FYNNEI. There are 15 residues in the CDR3. The CDR3 coding sequence is TGTGCCAGCAGGGTTCGGGACAGGGGCTCCTACGAGCAGTACTTC. Translating gives CASRVRDRGSYEQYF.

This clonotype turned up a few times. This chain uses TRBV6-6 with TRBJ2-7; 13 nucleotides match TRBD2. J lost 2 bases, V lost 4 bases, and 5 bases had no gene match. Per the germline V gene, CDR1 is MNHNY and CDR2 is SVGAGI (reference sequence). This CDR3 region has 16 residues. In DNA form, the CDR3 reads TGTGCCAGCAGTTCCCGGGGACTAGCGGGGACCTACGAGCAGTACTTC. Its translation is CASSSRGLAGTYEQYF.

CDR3: CASSPTSGDTIYF. The CDR3 coding sequence is TGTGCCAGCTCACCTACCTCCGGGGACACCATATATTTT. The gene calls are TRBV18 and TRBJ1-3; the D is unclear. V lost 3 bases and J 8 bases, leaving 11 bases between the germline ends. CDR1 and CDR2 (germline): KGHSH, LQKENI. The length of the CDR3 is 13 residues.

The gene calls are TRBV7-6 and TRBJ2-3; 9 bases line up with TRBD2. Germline V gives CDR1 SGHVS, CDR2 FNYEAQ. Germline trimming cut 0 bases from V and 2 bases from J; bases unmatched to any gene: 3. CDR3 length equals 16 residues. CDR3 coding DNA: TGTGCCAGCAGCTTAGCCGTAGCGGGGGTCACAGATACGCAGTATTTT. It specifies CASSLAVAGVTDTQYF.

This clonotype was recorded at least ten times. The genes are TRBV7-8 and TRBJ1-1; perhaps TRBD1 as D (5 bases). The CDR3 consists of 14 residues. CDR1 SGHVS and CDR2 FQNEAQ come from the germline V gene. V gave up 5 bases and J gave up 0 bases, with 10 bases separating them. The CDR3 loop is CASSRDGVNTEAFF. DNA of the CDR3: TGTGCCAGCAGCAGGGACGGAGTGAACACTGAAGCTTTCTTT.

This clonotype appeared a few times. The chain links TRBV6-5 to TRBJ1-4, with D possibly matching TRBD1 (5 bases). Germline lookup yields CDR1 MNHEY and CDR2 SVGAGI. Trimming left V 5 bases short and J 8 bases short, with 18 bases between. The CDR3 contains 15 residues. CDR3 loop: CASSTFGGGREKLFF. The CDR3 coding sequence is TGTGCCAGCAGTACCTTCGGCGGGGGGAGGGAAAAACTGTTTTTT.

This clonotype was observed a handful of times. The genes are TRBV5-1 and TRBJ2-3; 7 bases are shared with TRBD2. The CDR3 extends over 18 amino acids. V dropped 6 bases and J dropped 3; count of bases not matched to a gene: 19. From germline, CDR1 is SGHRS and CDR2 YFSETQ. The CDR3 sequence is CASTSLGAGRGVTDTQYF. In DNA form, the CDR3 reads TGCGCCAGCACCTCCTTGGGCGCGGGACGGGGGGTAACAGATACGCAGTATTTT.

V usage is TRBV5-1 and J usage is TRBJ2-2, with 10 bases fitting TRBD1. Germline CDR1 SGHRS, CDR2 YFSETQ. The CDR3 length is 15 residues. V lost 4 bases to trimming and J lost 5 bases; unmatched junction nucleotides: 5. The CDR3 here is CASSDGQGVTGELFF. DNA of the CDR3: TGCGCCAGCAGCGACGGACAGGGGGTTACCGGGGAGCTGTTTTTT.

This clonotype was recorded once. This chain links TRBV2 with TRBJ1-1; D remains unclear. With 1 base removed from V and 3 bases from J, the gap between germline ends came to 6 bases. The CDR3 extends over 13 amino acids. Germline V gene lookup returns CDR1 SNHLY and CDR2 FYNNEI. The CDR3 is CASSEDLYTEAFF. DNA of the CDR3: TGTGCCAGCAGTGAAGACCTATACACTGAAGCTTTCTTT.

The rearrangement uses TRBV7-9 and TRBJ2-6, with 10 nucleotides matching TRBD1. CDR1 SEHNR and CDR2 FQNEAQ come from the germline V gene (reference sequence). The ends lost 3 bases at V and 11 bases at J; junction bases unmatched: 1. The CDR3 is 13 amino acids. As DNA, the CDR3 is TGTGCCAGCAGCTTCGGGACAGGGGACGTCCTGACTTTC. It is translated as CASSFGTGDVLTF.

V and J are TRBV6-1 and TRBJ2-5; no reliable D call. The V gene lost 5 bases and the J gene lost 9 bases, with 16 bases spanning the gap. The V gene's germline CDR1 is MNHNS and CDR2 SASEGT. This CDR3 has 13 residues. DNA of the CDR3: TGTGCCAGCAGTTATTCCGGATCCGGACCCCAGTACTTC. It encodes CASSYSGSGPQYF.

In nucleotides, the CDR3 is TGTGCCAGTAGACGCCTCCAGGGACCCAATGAAAAACTGTTTTTT. Amino acid sequence: CASRRLQGPNEKLFF. The chain combines TRBV19 with TRBJ1-4, with D perhaps matching TRBD1 (5 bases). The ends were cut back, 6 bases at V and 5 bases at J, with 16 bases in the middle. Germline V gives CDR1 LNHDA, CDR2 SQIVND (reference sequence). The CDR3 contains 15 residues. Looking up the rest from reference TRBV19 and TRBJ1-4 gives the full variable domain: DGGITQSPKYLFRKEGQNVTLSCEQNLNHDAMYWYRQDPGQGLRLIYYSQIVNDFQKGDIAEGYSVSREKKESFPLTVTSAQKNPTAFYLCASRRLQGPNEKLFFGSGTQLSVL.

V is TRBV5-6 and J is TRBJ1-4, with D uncertain. Germline-derived CDR1 and CDR2 are SGHDT and YYEEEE. This CDR3 is built from 13 residues. V was clipped by 7 bases and J by 10 bases, with 17 bases between them. CDR3 loop: CASGQLAGPKLFF. The CDR3 DNA reads TGTGCCAGCGGCCAGTTAGCCGGTCCAAAACTGTTTTTT. Using reference TRBV5-6 and TRBJ1-4 for the parts outside the CDR3, the full variable domain is DAGVTQSPTHLIKTRGQQVTLRCSPKSGHDTVSWYQQALGQGPQFIFQYYEEEERQRGNFPDRFSGHQFPNYSSELNVNALLLGDSALYLCASGQLAGPKLFFGSGTQLSVL.

The chain carries TRBV7-3 and TRBJ1-1, with D tentatively TRBD1 (6 bases). V was clipped by 4 bases and J by 1 base, with 13 bases between them. This CDR3 has 15 residues. In germline, CDR1 is SGHTA, CDR2 FQGTGA. CDR3 protein: CASSSGQTPNTEAFF. DNA for the CDR3: TGTGCCAGCAGCTCTGGACAGACCCCGAACACTGAAGCTTTCTTT.

This clonotype was observed at least ten times. The V gene is TRBV12-3 or TRBV12-4, the J gene TRBJ2-2, with TRBD1 as a possible D gene (5 bases). The CDR3 loop spans 16 amino acids. Deletions cut 5 bases from V and 8 bases from J, with 21 bases between. The CDR3 here is CASSPPSYRIGGELFF. CDR3 nucleotide sequence: TGTGCCAGCAGTCCCCCCAGCTACAGGATCGGGGGGGAGCTGTTTTTT.

The V gene is TRBV3-1, the J gene TRBJ2-5; D is possibly TRBD2 (6 bases). Trimming pared 0 bases from V and 1 base from J, leaving 12 bases between. This CDR3 contains 16 residues. Germline V gene sequence: CDR1 LGHDT, CDR2 YNNKEL (reference sequence). Here the CDR3 reads CASSQDYGTSQETQYF. CDR3 nucleotides: TGTGCCAGCAGCCAAGATTACGGGACTTCCCAAGAGACCCAGTACTTC.

The rearrangement uses TRBV28 and TRBJ1-5, with TRBD1 identical over 8 bases. This CDR3 contains 15 residues. The germline V gene encodes CDR1 MDHEN and CDR2 SYDVKM. Trimming removed 5 bases from V and 7 bases from J; junction bases left unmatched: 10. DNA of the CDR3: TGTGCCAGCAGTCCAGCGGACAGGGTCGAGCAGCCCCAGCATTTT. It translates to CASSPADRVEQPQHF.

The chain uses TRBV5-1 and TRBJ2-7; 12 nucleotides agree with TRBD2. The trim removed 0 bases at V and 5 bases at J, leaving 3 bases unmatched. The CDR3 totals 15 residues. Germline loops: CDR1 SGHRS, CDR2 YFSETQ. The CDR3 sequence: CASSLASGRGHEQYF. The CDR3 DNA reads TGCGCCAGCAGCTTGGCTAGCGGGAGGGGGCACGAGCAGTACTTC.

The genes are TRBV28 and TRBJ1-2, with a weak D call TRBD1 (5 bases). Trimming removed 5 bases at V and 4 bases at J, with 20 bases between. This CDR3 region has 16 residues. The germline gives CDR1 MDHEN, CDR2 SYDVKM. The chain's CDR3 is CASSRTRFILGYGYTF. CDR3 nucleotide sequence: TGTGCCAGCAGTCGGACAAGGTTTATATTGGGCTATGGCTACACCTTC.